The 8 T cell receptor beta chains presented below share a single source sample, sequenced in a study of shared T cell receptors in the human thymus. The table came from immunoSEQ multiplex PCR; TCRdb's copy has only in-frame clones and leaves some out. Of about 660,000 clones listed, roughly 88% are singletons. The data also belong to a second study, concerning human thymus T cells.

Sequenced input: thymocytes. These receptors originate from a boy in the first two years of life with a congenital heart defect.

The chain couples TRBV30 to TRBJ1-5; the D gene is possibly TRBD1 (5 bases). The CDR3 spans 13 residues. Trimming stripped 4 bases from V and 6 bases from J, with 13 bases between. Germline CDR1 reads GTSNPN; CDR2 reads SVGIG (reference sequence). CDR3: CAWTVGGGQPQHF. The CDR3 coding sequence is TGTGCCTGGACGGTGGGGGGGGGTCAGCCCCAGCATTTT.

The J gene is TRBJ2-1, the V gene TRBV25-1, with 11 positions matching TRBD2. Germline CDR1 and CDR2: MGHDK and SYGVNS. The V and J ends lost 4 bases and 5 bases, in that order; junction bases with no gene match: 13. The CDR3 has 18 amino acids. The CDR3 protein is CASSAQNIAGGPHNEQFF. The CDR3 nucleotides are TGTGCCAGCAGTGCCCAGAATATAGCGGGAGGGCCTCACAATGAGCAGTTCTTC.

This chain uses TRBV13 with TRBJ1-3; 8 bases map to TRBD1. CDR1 PRHDT and CDR2 FYEKMQ come from the germline V gene (reference sequence). This CDR3 comprises 17 residues. The V and J ends lost 0 bases and 8 bases, in that order; junction bases with no gene match: 12. The CDR3: CASSLGVGGQGRDTIYF. The DNA for the CDR3 is TGTGCCAGCAGCTTAGGGGTCGGTGGACAGGGCAGGGACACCATATATTTT. Supplemented by reference TRBV13 and TRBJ1-3, the full variable domain reads AAGVIQSPRHLIKEKRETATLKCYPIPRHDTVYWYQQGPGQDPQFLISFYEKMQSDKGSIPDRFSAQQFSDYHSELNMSSLELGDSALYFCASSLGVGGQGRDTIYFGEGSWLTVV.

The CDR3: CASSEVGGGTIYF. Written as DNA, the CDR3 is TGTGCCAGCAGTGAAGTCGGAGGAGGCACCATATATTTT. The gene calls are TRBV6-1 and TRBJ1-3; D call uncertain. The CDR3 is made up of 13 amino acids. V lost 1 base and J lost 9, with 10 bases in between. Germline V gene sequence: CDR1 MNHNS, CDR2 SASEGT.

The rearrangement joins TRBV7-6 to TRBJ2-3; D is perhaps TRBD1 (6 bases). V was shortened by 0 bases and J by 5 bases, with 12 bases between the two germline ends. CDR3 length: 15 residues. Germline V gene sequence: CDR1 SGHVS, CDR2 FNYEAQ. Written as DNA, the CDR3 is TGTGCCAGCAGCTTAGCGGCCAAGGGGGAAGATACGCAGTATTTT. Its translation: CASSLAAKGEDTQYF.

This chain joins TRBV19 and TRBJ2-2; perhaps TRBD2 as D (5 bases). The CDR3 covers 20 residues. V was trimmed by 7 bases and J by 7 bases, leaving 34 bases between them. Germline V gene sequence: CDR1 LNHDA, CDR2 SQIVND (reference sequence). The chain's CDR3 is CASKRRARQTSLGFHGELFF. Here the CDR3 DNA reads TGTGCCAGTAAACGTCGGGCACGACAAACCTCACTAGGTTTCCACGGGGAGCTGTTTTTT.

The V gene is TRBV7-9, the J gene TRBJ1-1, with D maybe TRBD1 (6 bases). This CDR3 is built from 17 residues. Trimming stripped 1 base from V and 1 base from J, with 16 bases between. CDR1 is SEHNR and CDR2 is FQNEAQ in the germline V gene (reference sequence). For the CDR3, the DNA is TGTGCCAGCAGCTTAGTCCGGACCGGGACAAGGAACACTGAAGCTTTCTTT. It codes for CASSLVRTGTRNTEAFF.

The CDR3 protein is CASSSLAGGLHEQFF. CDR3 DNA: TGTGCCAGCAGTTCACTAGCGGGAGGGCTCCATGAGCAGTTCTTC. The V gene is TRBV6-5, the J gene TRBJ2-1; 13 bases agree with TRBD2. Germline trimming cut 4 bases from V and 8 bases from J; bases unmatched to any gene: 5. The CDR3 covers 15 residues. Germline CDR1 is MNHEY and CDR2 is SVGAGI.